This T cell receptor beta chain was retrieved from a study of T cell repertoires in cytomegalovirus infection. Turning to the study itself: Indicated by public TCR beta signatures were CMV infection and matching HLA type. Study-wide points: Identification of carriers of CMV plus the relevant HLA was performed using cumulative public TCR beta family frequency. The ex vivo response was dominated by HLA-C-restricted CMV-specific TCR beta clonotypes.

From the reads, TCRdb called clonotypes with MiXCR, one entry per CDR3 protein. This table has more than 65,000 distinct CDR3 sequences, about half appearing once. The V end lost 7 bases, the J end lost 0 bases, and 10 bases lay between the germline ends. The CDR3 has 14 amino acids. Per germline, CDR1 MNHEY and CDR2 SMNVEV (reference sequence). With respect to this clonotype: The antigen is undetermined.

The rearrangement links TRBV27 to TRBJ2-1, with D unresolved. This sample comprised CD8+ T cells from cultured PBMCs, obtained from culture after CMV antigen stimulation. The receptor was derived from a human donor in good health (CMV status not recorded). Some clones in this sample may be carry-over from other donors' samples. For the CDR3, the DNA is TGTGCCAGCAAATTAGAGAGCTCCTACAATGAGCAGTTCTTC. Translated: CASKLESSYNEQFF.